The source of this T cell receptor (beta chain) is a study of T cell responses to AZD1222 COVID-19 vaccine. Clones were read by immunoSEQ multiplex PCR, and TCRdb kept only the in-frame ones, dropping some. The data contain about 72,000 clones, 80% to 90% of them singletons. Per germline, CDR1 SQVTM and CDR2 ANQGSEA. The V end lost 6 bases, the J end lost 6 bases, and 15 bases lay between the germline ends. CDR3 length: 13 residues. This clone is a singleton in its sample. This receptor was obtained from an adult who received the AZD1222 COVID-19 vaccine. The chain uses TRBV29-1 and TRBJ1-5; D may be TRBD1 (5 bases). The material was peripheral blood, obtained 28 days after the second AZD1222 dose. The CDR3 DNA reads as TGCAGCGTCGGGACCGCGCGGGGTCAGCCCCAGCATTTT. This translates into CSVGTARGQPQHF. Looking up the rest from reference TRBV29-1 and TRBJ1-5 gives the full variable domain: SAVISQKPSRDICQRGTSLTIQCQVDSQVTMMFWYRQQPGQSLTLIATANQGSEATYESGFVIDKFPISRPNLTFSTLTVSNMSPEDSSIYLCSVGTARGQPQHFGDGTRLSIL.